This T cell receptor (beta chain) stems from a study of cytomegalovirus exposure and HLA in healthy donors. The PCR ran on 60 Vbeta and 13 Jbeta primers. Method: immunoSEQ multiplex PCR; TCRdb's copy keeps in-frame clones and lacks some. The sample gives roughly 150,000 clones, approximately 80% of which show up once; 3.1% is in the top ten. The CDR3 covers 12 residues. Per the germline V gene, CDR1 is SEHNR and CDR2 is FQNEAQ (reference sequence). Trimming cost V 3 bases and J 4 bases, with 4 bases left between them. V gene TRBV7-9 combines with J gene TRBJ1-3; D is undetermined. Sequencing was performed on PBMCs. The clonotype was recovered from a male donor in good health and CMV-seronegative. The CDR3 spells CASSFQGNTIYF. CDR3 coding DNA: TGTGCCAGCAGCTTTCAGGGAAACACCATATATTTT.